Listed below are T cell receptor beta chains from one sample, sequenced in a study of shared clonotypes between healthy human individuals. TCRdb's table, derived via immunoSEQ multiplex PCR, lists solely in-frame clones and lacks some. The sample comprises 1.5 million to 1.9 million clones, about 98% of which are singletons, and about 0.4% rests with the top ten. The sample comprised naive CD4+ T cells sorted from blood. These receptors came from a man between 25 and 39 years old in good health. Each CDR3 is given with its conserved first and last residue. D genes are given only for firm matches. Clone size is given for some rows only: seen once, a few or many times, or a class if the clone is expanded.

size | D | J | V | CDR3 | DNA
- | - | TRBJ2-7 | TRBV11-2 | CASSLRVDHYEQYF | TGTGCCAGCAGCCTACGGGTCGATCACTACGAGCAGTACTTC
- | TRBD2 | TRBJ2-1 | TRBV10-3 | CAISESLAGVVYNEQFF | TGTGCCATCAGCGAAAGCTTAGCGGGAGTCGTCTACAATGAGCAGTTCTTC
- | - | TRBJ1-4 | TRBV5-1 | CASSSGHPGELFF | TGCGCCAGCAGCTCGGGACACCCAGGGGAACTGTTTTTT
- | TRBD2 | TRBJ2-7 | TRBV18 | CASSPRLASIYEQYF | TGTGCCAGCTCACCAAGACTAGCTAGCATTTACGAGCAGTACTTC
- | - | TRBJ2-1 | TRBV7-9 | CASSDTFSGLYNEQFF | TGTGCCAGCAGCGATACCTTTAGCGGTCTCTACAATGAGCAGTTCTTC
- | TRBD1 | TRBJ1-5 | TRBV2 | CASTLDRRNQPQHF | TGTGCCAGCACATTGGACAGGAGAAATCAGCCCCAGCATTTT
- | TRBD1 | TRBJ1-2 | TRBV2 | CASSEQGVYYGYTF | TGTGCCAGCAGCGAACAGGGGGTTTACTATGGCTACACCTTC
- | TRBD2 | TRBJ2-3 | TRBV9 | CASSVVGGRGADTQYF | TGTGCCAGCAGCGTAGTTGGCGGGAGGGGCGCAGATACGCAGTATTTT
- | - | TRBJ2-6 | TRBV28 | CASSLSSGANVLTF | TGTGCCAGCAGTCTCAGCTCTGGGGCCAACGTCCTGACTTTC
- | TRBD1 | TRBJ1-3 | TRBV27 | CASSRTGDGNTIYF | TGTGCCAGCAGTAGGACAGGGGATGGAAACACCATATATTTT
- | TRBD1 | TRBJ2-2 | TRBV10-3 | CAISSDRDTGELFF | TGTGCCATCAGTTCGGACAGGGACACCGGGGAGCTGTTTTTT
- | - | TRBJ1-5 | TRBV2 | CASSELGGGGQPQHF | TGTGCCAGCAGTGAACTAGGGGGAGGTGGTCAGCCCCAGCATTTT
- | - | TRBJ2-2 | TRBV7-9 | CASRRALNTGELFF | TGTGCCAGCAGGAGGGCCCTGAACACCGGGGAGCTGTTTTTT
- | - | TRBJ2-4 | TRBV7-3 | CASSPLEEAVAKNIQYF | TGTGCCAGCAGCCCCCTTGAGGAGGCGGTAGCCAAAAACATTCAGTACTTC
- | TRBD2 | TRBJ2-1 | TRBV28 | CASRLPSGSSYNEQFF | TGTGCCAGCCGCCTTCCTAGCGGGAGCTCCTACAATGAGCAGTTCTTC
- | TRBD2 | TRBJ2-7 | TRBV6-1 | CASSEGLAGVIYEQYF | TGTGCCAGCAGTGAAGGGTTAGCGGGAGTTATCTACGAGCAGTACTTC
- | - | TRBJ2-7 | TRBV5-4 | CASSWDRSGEQYF | TGTGCCAGCAGCTGGGACCGTTCTGGAGAGCAGTACTTC
- | TRBD1 | TRBJ1-2 | TRBV7-9 | CASSRGQGDGYTF | TGTGCCAGCAGCCGAGGACAGGGCGATGGCTACACCTTC
- | - | TRBJ2-7 | TRBV5-1 | CASSLEQGRGEQYF | TGCGCCAGCAGCTTGGAGCAGGGGCGCGGCGAGCAGTACTTC
- | - | TRBJ2-5 | TRBV7-2 | CASSFASSQTQYF | TGTGCCAGCAGCTTCGCCTCCAGTCAGACCCAGTACTTC
- | - | TRBJ2-1 | TRBV9 | CASSSRLLYNEQFF | TGTGCCAGCAGCTCCCGATTACTTTACAATGAGCAGTTCTTC
- | TRBD1 | TRBJ1-5 | TRBV29-1 | CSVGTAGNQPQHF | TGCAGCGTAGGGACAGCGGGCAATCAGCCCCAGCATTTT
- | TRBD1 | TRBJ2-6 | TRBV27 | CASSLKGARGANVLTF | TGTGCCAGCAGTTTAAAGGGGGCGCGTGGGGCCAACGTCCTGACTTTC
- | - | TRBJ2-7 | TRBV18 | CASSPGTAMREQYF | TGTGCCAGCTCACCTGGGACTGCAATGAGGGAGCAGTACTTC
- | TRBD1 | TRBJ2-1 | TRBV5-1 | CASKGQGPYNEQFF | TGCGCCAGCAAGGGACAGGGACCGTATAATGAGCAGTTCTTC
- | - | TRBJ1-5 | TRBV28 | CASSLAVQPQHF | TGTGCCAGCAGTTTAGCCGTTCAGCCCCAGCATTTT
- | - | TRBJ2-5 | TRBV13 | CASSLRWDSKQAETQYF | TGTGCCAGCAGCTTACGGTGGGACTCAAAACAGGCAGAGACCCAGTACTTC
- | TRBD2 | TRBJ2-1 | TRBV9 | CASSVGLREGPMNNEQFF | TGTGCCAGCAGCGTAGGTTTGCGGGAGGGCCCCATGAACAATGAGCAGTTCTTC
once | TRBD2 | TRBJ2-7 | TRBV30 | CAWSVLAGTGEQYF | TGTGCCTGGAGTGTCCTAGCGGGAACTGGCGAGCAGTACTTC
once | - | TRBJ1-2 | TRBV6-1 | CASSEAAGPLGYYGYTF | TGTGCCAGCAGTGAAGCAGCGGGGCCTCTAGGCTATTATGGCTACACCTTC
once | TRBD1 | TRBJ1-5 | TRBV5-5 | CASSLGVGGADQPQHF | TGTGCCAGCAGCTTGGGAGTAGGGGGCGCGGATCAGCCCCAGCATTTT
- | - | TRBJ2-7 | TRBV10-2 | CASSNGEQYF | TGCGCCAGCAGTAATGGGGAGCAGTACTTC
- | - | TRBJ2-3 | TRBV19 | CASSIGGPSTDTQYF | TGTGCCAGTAGTATAGGTGGGCCGAGCACAGATACGCAGTATTTT
- | TRBD2 | TRBJ2-1 | TRBV5-1 | CASSLGIRTSGSYNEQFF | TGCGCCAGCAGCTTGGGTATAAGGACTAGCGGGAGCTACAATGAGCAGTTCTTC